The T cell receptor beta chain under discussion was sequenced for a study of neurological immune-mediated disorders. cDNA synthesis was performed by 5'RACE with 10-nucleotide random UMIs. From the 5' RACE reads, TCRdb called clonotypes with MiXCR, one entry per CDR3 protein. Among tens of thousands of distinct CDR3 sequences listed, about 15% were seen once. CDR1 is MGHRA, CDR2 YSYEKL, per germline. The CDR3 length is 14 residues. The V and J ends lost 1 base and 6 bases respectively, with 9 bases between them. This clonotype has a count of ten or more. It was blood bank volunteers in Maryland, USA who made up the healthy controls. Where libraries were unsorted, they were derived from 2 million PBMCs stored at -80 degrees C.

The receptor's source is a woman aged 40-49 years in good health. The specimen was PBMCs. The chain links TRBV4-1 to TRBJ2-2; TRBD1 or TRBD2 may be the D gene (5 bases each). CDR3 DNA: TGCGCCAGCAGCCAAGGTCAGGGACCCGGGGAGCTGTTTTTT. Its protein product is CASSQGQGPGELFF.